The 10 T cell receptor beta chains below come from one sample, sequenced in a study of PD-1 blockade in classical Hodgkin lymphoma. Exposure to brentuximab vedotin varied, and each patient had relapsed following autologous stem cell transplantation. Generated by immunoSEQ multiplex PCR, the TCRdb table keeps only in-frame clones and is missing some. The sample contains tens of thousands of clones, 85% to 90% of which appear only once. The source was peripheral blood mononuclear cells (PBMCs), collected before the second cycle of nivolumab. The receptors here all came from a human donor with classical Hodgkin lymphoma.

As DNA, the CDR3 is TGTGCCAGCCGTGGGGACTATGGCTACACCTTC. This encodes CASRGDYGYTF. V gene TRBV28 combines with J gene TRBJ1-2; D unclear. The CDR3 runs 11 residues. Germline V gives CDR1 MDHEN, CDR2 SYDVKM. V lost 8 bases and J 3 bases, leaving 7 bases between the germline ends.

This chain uses TRBV6-1 with TRBJ1-2, with 9 bases lining up with TRBD1. Germline lookup yields CDR1 MNHNS and CDR2 SASEGT. The junction had 2 bases not matched to a gene; V was cut back by 4 bases and J by 5 bases. This CDR3 is built from 13 residues. Here the CDR3 DNA reads TGTGCCAGCAGTGTGGACAGGGGTTATGGCTACACCTTC. This gives the protein CASSVDRGYGYTF.

The rearrangement links TRBV10-3 to TRBJ2-1, with D tentatively TRBD2 (5 bases). Trimming shortened V by 1 base and J by 5 bases, and 9 bases separated the two germline ends. CDR1 and CDR2 (germline): ENHRY, SYGVKD. This CDR3 has 14 amino acids. The CDR3 DNA sequence: TGTGCCATCAGTGAGTTCCGGGATAACAATGAGCAGTTCTTC. It yields the protein CAISEFRDNNEQFF.

The V and J genes are TRBV18 and TRBJ2-3; 9 nucleotides align to TRBD2. Trimming at V came to 3 bases and at J to 3 bases, leaving 4 bases not matched to a gene. The V gene's germline CDR1 is KGHSH and CDR2 LQKENI. The CDR3 extends over 15 amino acids. CDR3 sequence: CASSPTSGVTDTQYF. CDR3 sequence (DNA): TGTGCCAGCTCACCGACTAGCGGCGTTACAGATACGCAGTATTTT.

The chain links TRBV29-1 to TRBJ1-3; D gene ambiguous. Germline values: CDR1 SQVTM, CDR2 ANQGSEA. The V gene lost 7 bases and the J gene lost 1 base, with 14 bases spanning the gap. CDR3 length: 14 residues. The CDR3 here is CSATPAVSGNTIYF. The CDR3 DNA sequence: TGCAGCGCAACCCCCGCAGTATCTGGAAACACCATATATTTT.

The chain couples TRBV7-6 to TRBJ2-2, with a tentative D call TRBD1 (6 bases). Germline lookup yields CDR1 SGHVS and CDR2 FNYEAQ. Trimming stripped 6 bases from V and 9 bases from J, with 11 bases between. The CDR3 covers 12 residues. This CDR3 is CASSQGGRELFF. CDR3 nucleotide sequence: TGTGCCAGCAGTCAAGGGGGTCGGGAGCTGTTTTTT.

This chain joins TRBV11-1 and TRBJ2-2; no clear D gene. V was cut by 5 bases and J by 6 bases, with 13 bases left in between. This CDR3 comprises 14 residues. Germline CDR1 is SGHAT and CDR2 is FQDESV (reference sequence). The CDR3 region has the DNA TGTGCCAGCAGCACCCCCTGGGCCCCCGGGGAGCTGTTTTTT. It is translated as CASSTPWAPGELFF.

The CDR3 DNA reads TGTGCCAGCAGTGAACCCGGTCCGAAAATTAATTCACCCCTCCACTTT. This sequence encodes CASSEPGPKINSPLHF. V and J are TRBV25-1 and TRBJ1-6; D gene uncertain. The CDR3 has 16 residues. The V end lost 2 bases, the J end lost 6 bases, and 14 bases lay between the germline ends. Germline CDR1 and CDR2: MGHDK and SYGVNS. Looking up the rest from reference TRBV25-1 and TRBJ1-6 gives the full variable domain: EADIYQTPRYLVIGTGKKITLECSQTMGHDKMYWYQQDPGMELHLIHYSYGVNSTEKGDLSSESTVSRIRTEHFPLTLESARPSHTSQYLCASSEPGPKINSPLHFGNGTRLTVT.

This rearrangement joins TRBV7-9 to TRBJ2-3, with 7 positions matching TRBD1. Germline trimming cut 6 bases from V and 2 bases from J; bases unmatched to any gene: 8. Germline loops: CDR1 SEHNR, CDR2 FQNEAQ (reference sequence). The CDR3 sequence is 15 residues long. The CDR3 protein is CASSDRDSTTDTQYF. CDR3 DNA: TGTGCCAGCAGTGACCGGGACAGTACCACAGATACGCAGTATTTT.

This chain connects TRBV28 to TRBJ2-7; TRBD2 aligns across 9 bases. From germline, CDR1 is MDHEN and CDR2 SYDVKM. This CDR3 is built from 15 residues. J was trimmed by 1 base and V by 2 bases; bases with no gene match: 3. Here the CDR3 reads CASSLAGGPSYEQYF. In DNA, the CDR3 is TGTGCCAGCAGTTTAGCGGGAGGGCCTTCCTACGAGCAGTACTTC. Full variable domain (remainder filled in from reference TRBV28 and TRBJ2-7): DVKVTQSSRYLVKRTGEKVFLECVQDMDHENMFWYRQDPGLGLRLIYFSYDVKMKEKGDIPEGYSVSREKKERFSLILESASTNQTSMYLCASSLAGGPSYEQYFGPGTRLTVT.